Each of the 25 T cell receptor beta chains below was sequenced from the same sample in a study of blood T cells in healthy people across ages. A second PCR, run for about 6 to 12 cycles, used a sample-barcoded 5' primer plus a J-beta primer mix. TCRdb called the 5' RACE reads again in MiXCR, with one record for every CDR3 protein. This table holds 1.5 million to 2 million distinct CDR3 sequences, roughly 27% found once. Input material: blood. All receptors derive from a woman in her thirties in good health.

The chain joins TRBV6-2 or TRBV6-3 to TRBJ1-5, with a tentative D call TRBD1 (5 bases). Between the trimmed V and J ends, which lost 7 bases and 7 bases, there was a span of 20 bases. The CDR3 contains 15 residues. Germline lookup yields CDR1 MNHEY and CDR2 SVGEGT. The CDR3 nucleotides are TGTGCCAGCACTGTCAGCCAGGGAAGTAGCCAGCCCCAGCATTTT. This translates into CASTVSQGSSQPQHF.

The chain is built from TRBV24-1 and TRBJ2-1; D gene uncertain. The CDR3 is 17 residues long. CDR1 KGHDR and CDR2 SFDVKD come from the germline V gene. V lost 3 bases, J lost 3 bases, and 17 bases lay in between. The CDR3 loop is CATSDPQALNSYNEQFF. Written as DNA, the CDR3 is TGTGCCACCAGTGATCCCCAAGCCCTAAACAGCTACAATGAGCAGTTCTTC.

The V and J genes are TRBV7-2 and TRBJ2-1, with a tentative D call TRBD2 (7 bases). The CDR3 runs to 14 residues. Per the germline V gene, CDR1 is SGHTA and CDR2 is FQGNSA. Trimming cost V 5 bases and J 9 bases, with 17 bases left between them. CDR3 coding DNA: TGTGCCAGCAGCGGCCATGGGGGGGCCGGTGAGCAGTTCTTC. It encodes CASSGHGGAGEQFF.

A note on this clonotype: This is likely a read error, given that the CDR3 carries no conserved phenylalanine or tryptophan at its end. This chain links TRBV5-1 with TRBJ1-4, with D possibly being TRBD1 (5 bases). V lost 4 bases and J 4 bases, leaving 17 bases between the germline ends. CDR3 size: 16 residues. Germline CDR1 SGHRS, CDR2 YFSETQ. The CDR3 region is CASSRSDSAFNEKLFV. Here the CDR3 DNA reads TGCGCCAGCAGCAGGAGTGACAGCGCGTTTAATGAAAAACTGTTTGTT.

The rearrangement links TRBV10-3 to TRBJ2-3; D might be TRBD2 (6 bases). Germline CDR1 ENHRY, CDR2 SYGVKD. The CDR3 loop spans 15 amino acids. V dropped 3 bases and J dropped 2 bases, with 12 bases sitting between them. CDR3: CAISDQRGFTDTQYF. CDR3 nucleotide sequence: TGTGCCATCAGTGACCAACGGGGGTTCACAGATACGCAGTATTTT.

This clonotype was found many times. This CDR3 reads CSARGQRQGFGYTF. CDR3 nucleotide sequence: TGCAGTGCTAGAGGTCAGCGACAGGGATTCGGTTACACCTTC. The chain uses TRBV20-1 and TRBJ1-2; 7 bases map to TRBD1. This CDR3 is 14 amino acids long. Unmatched junction bases numbered 13, after V lost 1 base and J lost 11 bases. The germline CDR1 and CDR2 sequences are DFQATT and SNEGSKA (reference sequence).

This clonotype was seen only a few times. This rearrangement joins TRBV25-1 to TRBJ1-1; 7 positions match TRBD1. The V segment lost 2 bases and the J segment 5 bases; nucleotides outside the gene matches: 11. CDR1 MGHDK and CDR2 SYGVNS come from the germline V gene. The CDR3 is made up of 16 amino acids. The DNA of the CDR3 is TGTGCCAGCAGTGAACAGAAACGCAGGGGGAGAACTGAAGCTTTCTTT. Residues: CASSEQKRRGRTEAFF.

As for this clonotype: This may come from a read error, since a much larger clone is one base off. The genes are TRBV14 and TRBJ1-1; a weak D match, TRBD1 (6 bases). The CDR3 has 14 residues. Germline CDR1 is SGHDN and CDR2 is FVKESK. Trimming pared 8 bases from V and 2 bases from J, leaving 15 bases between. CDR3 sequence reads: CASGEGHRNTEAFF. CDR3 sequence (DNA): TGTGCCAGCGGGGAGGGACACCGTAACACTGAAGCTTTCTTT.

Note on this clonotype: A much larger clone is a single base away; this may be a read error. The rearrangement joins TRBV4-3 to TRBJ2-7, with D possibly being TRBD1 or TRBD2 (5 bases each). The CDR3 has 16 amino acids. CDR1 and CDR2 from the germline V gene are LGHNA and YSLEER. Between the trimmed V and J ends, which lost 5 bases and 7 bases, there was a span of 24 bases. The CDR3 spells CASSGGADFAYNEQYF. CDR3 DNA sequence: TGCGCCAGCAGCGGGGGAGCGGATTTCGCCTACAATGAGCAGTACTTC.

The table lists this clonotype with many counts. In DNA, the CDR3 is TGTGCCAGCAGCTTAATGGCTGAGCAGTTCTTC. Amino acid sequence: CASSLMAEQFF. The chain joins TRBV7-9 to TRBJ2-1; D call uncertain. Germline loops: CDR1 SEHNR, CDR2 FQNEAQ (reference sequence). CDR3 length: 11 residues. The germline V and J ends were trimmed by 2 bases and 9 bases, with 5 bases remaining between them.

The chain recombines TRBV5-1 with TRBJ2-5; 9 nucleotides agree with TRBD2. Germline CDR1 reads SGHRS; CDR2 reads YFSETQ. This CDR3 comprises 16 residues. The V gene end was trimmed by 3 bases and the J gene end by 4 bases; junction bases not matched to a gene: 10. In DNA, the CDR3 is TGCGCCAGCAGCTCGGCCGGGACTAGCTGGGCAGAGACCCAGTACTTC. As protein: CASSSAGTSWAETQYF.

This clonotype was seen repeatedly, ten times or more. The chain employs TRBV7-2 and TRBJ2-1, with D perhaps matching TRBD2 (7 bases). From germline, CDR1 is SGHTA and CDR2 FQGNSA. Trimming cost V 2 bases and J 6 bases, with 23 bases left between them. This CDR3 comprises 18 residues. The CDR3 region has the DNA TGTGCCAGCAGCTTACGAGGTGGGGGGGCCTCTGCACCCAATGAGCAGTTCTTC. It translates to CASSLRGGGASAPNEQFF.

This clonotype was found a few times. The CDR3 nucleotides are TGTGCCAGCAGTTTAAAGGCAGGGAGGTACAATGAGCAGTTCTTC. Its protein product is CASSLKAGRYNEQFF. The chain is built from TRBV27 and TRBJ2-1; the D gene is possibly TRBD2 (6 bases). This CDR3 has 15 amino acids. Between the trimmed V and J ends, which lost 2 bases and 4 bases, there was a span of 12 bases. In germline, CDR1 is MNHEY, CDR2 SMNVEV (reference sequence).

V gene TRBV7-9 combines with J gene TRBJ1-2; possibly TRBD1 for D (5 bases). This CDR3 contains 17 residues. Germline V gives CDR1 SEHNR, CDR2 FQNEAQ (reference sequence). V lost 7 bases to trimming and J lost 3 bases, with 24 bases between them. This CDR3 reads CASTQTSSGGGDYGYTF. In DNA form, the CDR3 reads TGTGCCAGCACCCAGACATCAAGCGGGGGTGGCGACTATGGCTACACCTTC.

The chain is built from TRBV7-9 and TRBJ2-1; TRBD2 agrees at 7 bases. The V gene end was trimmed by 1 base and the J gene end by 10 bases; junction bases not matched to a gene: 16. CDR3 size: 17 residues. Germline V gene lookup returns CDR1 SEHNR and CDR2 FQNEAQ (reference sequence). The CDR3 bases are TGTGCCAGCAGCTTAGGGGTGGGTGCCACGGGGGACTACGAGCAGTTCTTC. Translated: CASSLGVGATGDYEQFF.

CDR3 residues: CAITPRGTDGYTF. CDR3 in DNA: TGTGCCATCACCCCCCGGGGGACTGACGGCTACACCTTC. This chain links TRBV10-3 with TRBJ1-2, with a possible D match to TRBD1 (5 bases). Trimming removed 7 bases at V and 8 bases at J, with 17 bases between. Germline V gives CDR1 ENHRY, CDR2 SYGVKD. The CDR3 runs to 13 residues.

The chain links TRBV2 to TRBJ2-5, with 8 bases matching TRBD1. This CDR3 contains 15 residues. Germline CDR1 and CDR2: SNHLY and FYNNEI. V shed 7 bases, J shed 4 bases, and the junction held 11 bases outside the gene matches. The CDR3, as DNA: TGTGCCAGCATCCGTGATTGGACAGGGAGAGAGACCCAGTACTTC. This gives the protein CASIRDWTGRETQYF.

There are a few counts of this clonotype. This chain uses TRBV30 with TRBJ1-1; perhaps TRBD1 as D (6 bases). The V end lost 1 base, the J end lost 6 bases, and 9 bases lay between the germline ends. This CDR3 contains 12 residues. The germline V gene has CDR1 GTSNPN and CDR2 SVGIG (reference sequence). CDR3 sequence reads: CAWSARTAEAFF. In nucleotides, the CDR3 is TGTGCCTGGAGTGCTCGGACAGCTGAAGCTTTCTTT. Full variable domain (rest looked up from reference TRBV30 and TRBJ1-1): SQTIHQWPATLVQPVGSPLSLECTVEGTSNPNLYWYRQAAGRGLQLLFYSVGIGQISSEVPQNLSASRPQDRQFILSSKKLLLSDSGFYLCAWSARTAEAFFGQGTRLTVV.

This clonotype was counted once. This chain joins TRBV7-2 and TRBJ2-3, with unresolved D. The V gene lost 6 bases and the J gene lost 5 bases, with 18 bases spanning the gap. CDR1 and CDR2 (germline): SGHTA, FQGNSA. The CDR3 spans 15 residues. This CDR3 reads CASSSGRPLGDTQYF. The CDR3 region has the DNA TGTGCCAGCAGTTCGGGCAGGCCATTAGGAGATACGCAGTATTTT.

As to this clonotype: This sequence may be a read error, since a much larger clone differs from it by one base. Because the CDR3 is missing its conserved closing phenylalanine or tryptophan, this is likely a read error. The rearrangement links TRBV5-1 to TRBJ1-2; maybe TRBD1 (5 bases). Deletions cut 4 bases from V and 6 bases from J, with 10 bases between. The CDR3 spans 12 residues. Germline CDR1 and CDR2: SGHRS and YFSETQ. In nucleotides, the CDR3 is TGCGCCAGCAGCCGGGACGGGGATGGCTACACCGTC. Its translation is CASSRDGDGYTV.

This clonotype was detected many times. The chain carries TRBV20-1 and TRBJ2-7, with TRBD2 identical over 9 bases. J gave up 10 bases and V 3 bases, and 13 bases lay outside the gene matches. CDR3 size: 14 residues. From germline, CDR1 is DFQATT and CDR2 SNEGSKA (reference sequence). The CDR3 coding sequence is TGCAGTGCTAGTGGAGGTTCTAGCGGGATAGGTCAGTACTTC. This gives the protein CSASGGSSGIGQYF.

The CDR3 DNA is TGCGCCAGCAGCTCCGGGACTAGCGGGGGGTTAGATACGCAGTATTTT. Translated: CASSSGTSGGLDTQYF. The chain joins TRBV5-1 to TRBJ2-3; TRBD2 aligns across 15 bases. J lost 5 bases, V lost 3 bases, and 4 bases had no gene match. This CDR3 contains 16 residues. Germline V gene data show CDR1 as SGHRS and CDR2 as YFSETQ.

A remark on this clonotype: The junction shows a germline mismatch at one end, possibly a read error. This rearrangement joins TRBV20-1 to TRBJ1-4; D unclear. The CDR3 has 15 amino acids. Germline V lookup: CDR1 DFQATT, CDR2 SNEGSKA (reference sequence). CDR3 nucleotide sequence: TGCAGTGCTCACCCGGGGAGGTCAACTAATGAAAACCTGTTTTTT. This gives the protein CSAHPGRSTNENLFF.

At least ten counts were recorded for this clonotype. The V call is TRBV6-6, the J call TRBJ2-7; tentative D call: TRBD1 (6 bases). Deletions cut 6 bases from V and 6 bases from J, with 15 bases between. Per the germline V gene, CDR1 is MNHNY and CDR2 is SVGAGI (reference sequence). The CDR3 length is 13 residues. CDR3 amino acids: CASSRRQEGEQYF. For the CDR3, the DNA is TGTGCCAGCAGCCGACGACAGGAAGGCGAGCAGTACTTC.

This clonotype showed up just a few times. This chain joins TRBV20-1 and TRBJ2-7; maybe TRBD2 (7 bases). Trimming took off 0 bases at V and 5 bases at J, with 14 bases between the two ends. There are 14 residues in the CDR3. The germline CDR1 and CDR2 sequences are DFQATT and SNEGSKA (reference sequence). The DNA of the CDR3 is TGCAGTGCTAGAGACCCCAAGGGGGGGAACGAGCAGTACTTC. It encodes CSARDPKGGNEQYF.